These T cell receptor beta chains were read from a single sample in a study of response to subunit inactivated influenza vaccine. TCRdb re-called the RT-PCR reads through MiXCR, storing one row per CDR3 protein. This table has hundreds of thousands of distinct CDR3 sequences, about 15% appearing once. Sequenced material: PBMCs from blood, taken 11 to 12 days after vaccination. These receptors were obtained from a man aged 45 to 65 who received an inactivated influenza vaccine. Both conserved end residues are part of each CDR3. Each record gives: clone size, D gene, V gene, J gene, CDR3 DNA, CDR3 protein. The D gene is left open where the match is weak. Expanded clones are given a class, and other clones once, few, many or no size at all.

few,TRBD1,TRBV28,TRBJ1-5,TGTGCCAGCACCCCAGGACAGGTTCTTAGCAATCAGCCCCAGCATTTT,CASTPGQVLSNQPQHF
.,.,TRBV11-2,TRBJ1-4,TGTGCCAGCAGCTTAGCGGACGGCGCTAATGAAAAACTGTTTTTT,CASSLADGANEKLFF
.,.,TRBV7-2,TRBJ2-3,TGTGCCAGCAGCTTAGTAGGGGCTCAGGGGTTAGATACGCAGTATTTT,CASSLVGAQGLDTQYF
.,.,TRBV4-1,TRBJ2-1,TGCGCCAGCAGCCAAGATAGGACCCCTTCTAATGAGCAGTTCTTC,CASSQDRTPSNEQFF
.,.,TRBV29-1,TRBJ2-1,TGCAGCGTTGAAGGTCAGGGAGGAGGCAATGAGCAGTTCTTC,CSVEGQGGGNEQFF
many,.,TRBV5-1,TRBJ2-7,TGTGCCAGCAGCTTAGACCGGTACGAGCAGTACTTC,CASSLDRYEQYF
.,TRBD1,TRBV6-1,TRBJ1-6,TGTGCCAGCAGTAGGTGGACAGGGGGTAACTCACCCCTCCACTTT,CASSRWTGGNSPLHF
.,TRBD2,TRBV27,TRBJ2-1,TGTGCCAGCAGCACCCCCACCACTAGCGGGACCTACAATGAGCAGTTCTTC,CASSTPTTSGTYNEQFF
many,.,TRBV7-9,TRBJ2-7,TGCGCCAGCAGCTTAGGGCTCTCCTCCTACGAGCAGTACTTC,CASSLGLSSYEQYF
.,TRBD2,TRBV4-2,TRBJ2-2,TGTGCCAGCAGCCACATAGCGGGAGGGGTCACCGGGGAGCTGTTTTTT,CASSHIAGGVTGELFF
.,.,TRBV7-9,TRBJ2-2,TGTGCCAGCAGCTCCCGACGGAAGAACACCGGGGAGCTGTTTTTT,CASSSRRKNTGELFF
few,TRBD1,TRBV2,TRBJ1-2,TGTGCCAGCAGTGAACAGGGGGCATATGGCTACACCTTC,CASSEQGAYGYTF
.,TRBD2,TRBV27,TRBJ2-1,TGTGCCAGCAGTTTGTTGACTAGCGGGAGCTCCTACAATGAGCAGTTCTTC,CASSLLTSGSSYNEQFF
few,TRBD2,TRBV7-9,TRBJ2-4,TGTGCCAGCAGCTTATCACTAGCGGGAGTCCCAAACATTCAGTACTTC,CASSLSLAGVPNIQYF
many,TRBD2,TRBV12-3/TRBV12-4,TRBJ2-2,TGTGCCAGCACTTTCCGGGAGGGAAACACCGGGGAGCTGTTTTTT,CASTFREGNTGELFF
few,.,TRBV6-6,TRBJ1-1,TGTGCCAGCAGTTACAGAGTGAACACTGAAGCTTTCTTT,CASSYRVNTEAFF
.,.,TRBV7-2,TRBJ2-7,TGTGCCAGCAGCTTTAGCCCTAGCTCCTACGAGCAGTACTTC,CASSFSPSSYEQYF
many,TRBD1,TRBV3-1,TRBJ1-1,TGTGCCAGCAGCCCCAGGGGGGGGCAAACTGAAGCTTTCTTT,CASSPRGGQTEAFF
few,.,TRBV28,TRBJ2-7,TGTGCCAGCAGTTTGGGTGTAGTCGAGCAGTACTTC,CASSLGVVEQYF
few,TRBD2,TRBV20-1,TRBJ2-1,TGCAGTGCCACCCCCGGCGGGGGTGACTACAATGAGCAGTTCTTC,CSATPGGGDYNEQFF
few,TRBD1,TRBV10-3,TRBJ1-2,TGTGCCACCCGGGACAGGGTGGACTATGGCTACACCTTC,CATRDRVDYGYTF
.,TRBD1,TRBV15,TRBJ1-2,TGTGCCACCAGCGGCCGGGACAGGTCGGCTAACTATGGCTACACCTTC,CATSGRDRSANYGYTF
.,.,TRBV7-2,TRBJ2-7,TGTGCCAGCAGCTTACAGACGGAGTACGAGCAGTACTTC,CASSLQTEYEQYF